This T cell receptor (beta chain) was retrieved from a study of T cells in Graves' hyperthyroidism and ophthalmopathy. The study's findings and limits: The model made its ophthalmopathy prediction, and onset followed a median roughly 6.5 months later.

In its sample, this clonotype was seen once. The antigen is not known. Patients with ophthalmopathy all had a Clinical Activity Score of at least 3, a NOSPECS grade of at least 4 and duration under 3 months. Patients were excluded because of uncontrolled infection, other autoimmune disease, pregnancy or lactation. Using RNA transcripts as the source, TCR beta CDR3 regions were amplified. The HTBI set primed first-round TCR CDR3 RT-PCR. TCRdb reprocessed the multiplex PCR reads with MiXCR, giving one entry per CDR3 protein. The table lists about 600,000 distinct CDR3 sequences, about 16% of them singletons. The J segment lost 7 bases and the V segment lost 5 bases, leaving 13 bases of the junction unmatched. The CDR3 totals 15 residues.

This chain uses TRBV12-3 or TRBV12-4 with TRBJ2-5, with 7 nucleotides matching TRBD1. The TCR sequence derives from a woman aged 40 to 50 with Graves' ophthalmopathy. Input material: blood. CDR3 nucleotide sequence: TGTGCCAGCAGTCCGATGTCGACAGGGCGGGCGACCCAGTACTTC. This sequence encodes CASSPMSTGRATQYF.